These T cell receptor beta chains were read from a single sample in a study of pediatric ulcerative colitis. Profiling relied on immunoSEQ multiplex PCR, and the TCRdb table lists in-frame clones only, not all of them. The sample records about 40,000 clones, 60% to 75% being singletons. Source material: gut tissue. The receptors derive from a boy between 10 and 17 years old with severe ulcerative colitis. The conserved cysteine and the conserved F or W are not part of the CDR3 here.

TRBV7-3	TRBJ2-2	ASSLYGGPLSNTGELF
TRBV2	TRBJ1-2	ASTQTGQGE
TRBV14	TRBJ2-1	ASSRRDFRNNEQF
TRBV6-1	TRBJ1-3	ASSVKRPSGNTIY
TRBV30	TRBJ1-1	AWSGGIGANTEAF
TRBV11-2	TRBJ2-3	ASSLDHSTDTQY
TRBV29-1	TRBJ2-2	SVGMLAWGTGELF
TRBV6-1	TRBJ1-6	ASSVVTGYNSPLH
TRBV10-1	TRBJ2-5	ASSSDLGETQY
TRBV11-1	TRBJ2-2	ASSLGGDGELF
TRBV7-8	TRBJ2-1	ASIGTDRGNEQF
TRBV5-1	TRBJ2-3	ASSLYSGDQDTQY
TRBV19	TRBJ1-1	ASSIIGLGNTEAF
TRBV19	TRBJ1-5	ASMGAGGIGNQPQH
TRBV29-1	TRBJ1-2	SALDRYYGYT
TRBV6-1	TRBJ1-6	ASSEGLPLH
TRBV6-5	TRBJ1-5	ASSSDRGLSNQPQH
TRBV25-1	TRBJ1-2	ASSTGIDYGYT
TRBV29-1	TRBJ2-1	SVVGGAIEQF
TRBV6-5	TRBJ1-1	ASNPTGPYTEAF
TRBV11-3	TRBJ2-1	ASSSTSGGSLANEQF
TRBV5-8	TRBJ2-6	ASSLVGSGANVLT
TRBV2	TRBJ2-7	ASSSKGNHEQY
TRBV10-2	TRBJ1-2	ASSESFTQGEEGYT
TRBV9	TRBJ2-1	ASTPFSDSYNEQF
TRBV5-4	TRBJ2-1	ASSLGQGNEQF
TRBV30	TRBJ1-5	AWSVGHQPQH
TRBV7-9	TRBJ2-3	ASSPGGGREADTQY
TRBV28	TRBJ1-2	ASALNSPGNGGGYT
TRBV6-5	TRBJ2-7	ASSRYGTSSYEQY
TRBV19	TRBJ1-6	ASSRSGGNSPLH
TRBV9	TRBJ2-3	ASSVRGGSTDTQY
TRBV19	TRBJ1-3	ASRSGQGNTIY
TRBV2	TRBJ1-1	ASRRTVRGGTEAF
TRBV7-9	TRBJ2-3	ASSFGSADTQY
TRBV6-5	TRBJ1-2	ASTLQGYGYT
TRBV11-1	TRBJ1-2	ASSSLGFGYT
TRBV5-1	TRBJ2-1	ASREGGFSYNEQF
TRBV6-5	TRBJ2-3	ASSYSGGGTDTQY
TRBV30	TRBJ2-4	AWKGDPNIQY
TRBV5-4	TRBJ1-2	ASSKTEDYGYT
TRBV16	TRBJ2-7	ASSHRPGQGLLYEQY
TRBV7-9	TRBJ2-5	ASSLRGGRETQY
TRBV4-1	TRBJ2-7	ASSQGQGFYEQY
TRBV19	TRBJ1-1	ASSIPGEAF
TRBV15	TRBJ1-2	ATSREEGDYGYT
TRBV27	TRBJ1-2	ASSYRAANYGYT
TRBV29-1	TRBJ2-7	SVQTGGYEQY
TRBV7-9	TRBJ2-2	ASRLTGSSSGELF
TRBV9	TRBJ1-3	ASSTQGQGFGNTIY
TRBV5-6	TRBJ1-1	ASSPSTGTEAF
TRBV6-5	TRBJ1-1	ASSRRQGAIQAF
TRBV19	TRBJ1-5	ASSIRGFSNQPQH
TRBV7-8	TRBJ1-6	ASSVPPGLGENSPLH
TRBV19	TRBJ1-5	ASRQDRLQPQH
TRBV19	TRBJ1-5	ASSISLDSNQPQH
TRBV9	TRBJ2-5	ASSVVGGPQETQY
TRBV11-2	TRBJ2-5	ASSSTGSGPPALQETQY
TRBV11-1	TRBJ2-1	ASSTGTGMYNEQF
TRBV5-1	TRBJ2-6	ASSGTLQGALSGANVLT